A selection of T cell receptor beta chains follows, all from one sample in a study of shared clonotypes between healthy human individuals. Using immunoSEQ multiplex PCR, the repertoire was profiled, and TCRdb retains in-frame clones only, with some absent. The table records hundreds of thousands of clones, about 96% of them present only once. Material for sequencing was naive CD8+ T cells sorted from blood. Every receptor here comes from a woman between 25 and 40 years old in good health. The conserved cysteine and the conserved F or W are not part of the CDR3 here.

TRBV29-1	TRBJ2-7	SLLSGRGEQY
TRBV30	TRBJ2-7	AWRVEGGPYEQY
TRBV28	TRBJ2-7	ASSSPTGTEYEQY
TRBV4-2	TRBJ2-1	ASSQDFPETSGNYEQF
TRBV28	TRBJ2-5	ASSGTGVQETQY
TRBV4-1	TRBJ2-7	ASSVRQGFGEQY
TRBV19	TRBJ2-7	ASSTYNNYEQY
TRBV7-9	TRBJ2-1	ASSHGTSGISYNEQF
TRBV11-2	TRBJ2-7	ASSLAGQGGSYEQY
TRBV28	TRBJ1-2	ASSPGQAFGYGYT
TRBV6-5	TRBJ2-1	ASSRSGSLYNEQF
TRBV11-3	TRBJ1-1	ASSHSQLDTEAF
TRBV14	TRBJ1-5	ASSRGDNQPQH
TRBV27	TRBJ1-5	ASSLSTEGNQPQH
TRBV7-9	TRBJ2-5	ASSPAYQETQY
TRBV19	TRBJ2-2	ASSWTSGSTGELF
TRBV7-7	TRBJ2-3	ASSLLAGGVDTQY
TRBV4-1	TRBJ2-1	ASSQDLGAEQF
TRBV9	TRBJ1-4	ASSVGSVEKLF
TRBV11-2	TRBJ1-1	ASSLEAGTEAF
TRBV9	TRBJ2-1	ASSASGLPNEQF
TRBV30	TRBJ1-4	AWSDTGLSEKLF
TRBV13	TRBJ2-7	ASSTGGTGSYEQY
TRBV13	TRBJ2-4	ASSLGLSGSGKNIQY
TRBV5-1	TRBJ1-5	ASSLTVAAWPQH
TRBV5-1	TRBJ2-7	ASSPRLAGLSGPYEQY
TRBV2	TRBJ2-7	AQGPSGSYEQY